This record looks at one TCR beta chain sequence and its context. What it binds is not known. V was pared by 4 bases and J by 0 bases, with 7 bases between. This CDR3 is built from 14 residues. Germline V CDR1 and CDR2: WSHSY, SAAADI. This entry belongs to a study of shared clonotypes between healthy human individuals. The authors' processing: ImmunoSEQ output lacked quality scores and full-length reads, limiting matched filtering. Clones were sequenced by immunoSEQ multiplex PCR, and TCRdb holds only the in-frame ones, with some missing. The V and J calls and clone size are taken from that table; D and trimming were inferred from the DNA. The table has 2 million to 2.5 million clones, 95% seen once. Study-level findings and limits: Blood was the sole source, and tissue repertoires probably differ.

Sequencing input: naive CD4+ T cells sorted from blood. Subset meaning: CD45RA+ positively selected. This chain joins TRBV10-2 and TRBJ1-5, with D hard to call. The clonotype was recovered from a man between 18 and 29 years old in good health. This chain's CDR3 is CASSGTSSNQPQHF. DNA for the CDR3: TGCGCCAGCAGTGGGACCTCTAGCAATCAGCCCCAGCATTTT.